This is a list of T cell receptor beta chains from one sample in a study of blood T cell repertoires in COVID-19. Here immunoSEQ multiplex PCR was the method, and the copy in TCRdb shows in-frame clones only, minus some. The sample lists 200,000 to 300,000 clones; approximately 87% were seen once. Sequenced: peripheral blood. The origin of the receptors is a man in his fifties or sixties with acute or convalescent COVID-19. Both conserved end residues are trimmed from each CDR3.

J gene,V gene,CDR3 protein
TRBJ1-2,TRBV5-8,ASSSRQTLGYT
TRBJ2-7,TRBV19,ASSTQTGRMNEQY
TRBJ2-2,TRBV9,ATRTDTNTGELF
TRBJ2-5,TRBV7-2,ASSLDPGKRETQY
TRBJ2-7,TRBV6-5,ASSYGRASSYEQY
TRBJ1-2,TRBV10-3,AISDGDYGYT
TRBJ2-1,TRBV7-7,ASSLASGPYNEQF
TRBJ2-7,TRBV30,AWQNRDRALEQY
TRBJ1-3,TRBV28,ASSLALAGNTIY
TRBJ2-5,TRBV28,ASSLGGTVQETQY
TRBJ1-1,TRBV5-4,ASSLTGGFEAF
TRBJ2-5,TRBV6-4,ASSVRVGETQY
TRBJ1-2,TRBV4-3,ASSQERTGRNYGYT
TRBJ1-2,TRBV6-5,ASSPEAAGYYGYT
TRBJ2-1,TRBV27,ASSLSGLAGALGSDEQF
TRBJ2-2,TRBV10-3,AISELDSRGAGELF
TRBJ2-1,TRBV14,ASSPRNASSYNEQF
TRBJ1-1,TRBV19,ASSPGGPGTEAF
TRBJ1-1,TRBV6-6,ASSIDRADTEAF
TRBJ1-2,TRBV27,ASSYAGQDRNYGYT
TRBJ1-2,TRBV4-1,ASSQSIQGVGHGYT
TRBJ1-2,TRBV11-3,ASSLRPSSEGYT
TRBJ1-1,TRBV5-8,ASRPELGAEAF
TRBJ2-2,TRBV19,ASSMGGLDTGELF
TRBJ1-2,TRBV28,ASSPLPGQTNYGYT
TRBJ2-1,TRBV9,ASSAMAGGPVNEQF
TRBJ1-3,TRBV6-5,ASSYGRSYGNTIY
TRBJ2-1,TRBV7-3,ASSSRRGARGRTSDDNEQF
TRBJ2-7,TRBV19,ASSPRGGVDEQY
TRBJ2-1,TRBV7-2,ASSPAGAVEQF
TRBJ1-5,TRBV12-5,ASGLPRTGGINQPQH
TRBJ2-5,TRBV7-6,ASSYKQGELSETQY
TRBJ2-7,TRBV2,ASRTPGQGSYEQY
TRBJ1-2,TRBV28,ASSLGDRGNYGYT
TRBJ2-4,TRBV5-1,ASSLELQGNAAKNIQY
TRBJ1-4,TRBV19,ASTEVAADNEKLF
TRBJ1-1,TRBV6-5,ASYRTGNTEAF
TRBJ2-7,TRBV30,AWSGGVRWAEQY
TRBJ1-1,TRBV10-3,AIRLYLGQDNTEAF
TRBJ1-5,TRBV6-1,ASSALQGGANQPQH
TRBJ2-2,TRBV11-1,ASSSGTSNTGELF
TRBJ2-1,TRBV28,ASSSRGTSGRGNEQF
TRBJ2-1,TRBV9,ASSVSAGNTYNEQF
TRBJ1-2,TRBV5-6,ASSSRQTNYGYT
TRBJ1-1,TRBV12-3/TRBV12-4,ASSFGEDTEAF
TRBJ2-3,TRBV21-1,ASSKDVRENLTDTQY
TRBJ2-5,TRBV5-6,ASSLTGVQETQY
TRBJ1-3,TRBV11-2,ASSLFSLSSGNTIY
TRBJ2-1,TRBV7-9,ASSIGQNNEQF
TRBJ1-5,TRBV30,AWSVRGRGGQPQH
TRBJ1-1,TRBV20-1,SPQNTEAF
TRBJ2-3,TRBV5-4,ASSPRGTSGPTDTQY
TRBJ1-6,TRBV4-1,ASSQEWSGGGAYNSPLH
TRBJ2-7,TRBV2,ASSGTGGYEQY